These T cell receptor beta chains were read from a single sample in a study of early T cells in non-severe SARS-CoV-2 infection. TCRdb ran MiXCR on the 5' RACE reads and lists one entry per CDR3 protein. This table has more than 25,000 distinct CDR3 sequences, about 6% appearing once. The sequenced sample consisted of whole blood. These receptors were obtained from an adult who was a healthcare worker with PCR-confirmed SARS-CoV-2 infection or an uninfected control (not recorded which). Both conserved end residues are part of each CDR3. The D gene is left open where the match is weak. Size is omitted from some rows. Given values are once, few, many or a class for expanded clones.

>many|NA|TRBJ2-1|TRBV20-1
CSARGGGRTVDYNEQFF
TGCAGTGCTAGAGGGGGCGGTAGGACAGTGGATTACAATGAGCAGTTCTTC
>many|NA|TRBJ2-3|TRBV5-1
CASSSQGPSTDTQYF
TGCGCCAGCAGCTCGCAGGGTCCTAGCACAGATACGCAGTATTTT
>many|NA|TRBJ2-2|TRBV11-2
CASTLGGELFF
TGTGCCAGCACCCTTGGCGGGGAGCTGTTTTTT
>few|TRBD2|TRBJ2-1|TRBV2
CASSDSSRTSGVHEQFF
TGTGCCAGCAGTGATTCCAGTAGGACTAGCGGGGTCCATGAGCAGTTCTTC
>many|TRBD2|TRBJ2-1|TRBV5-4
CASRPGGSSYNEQFF
TGTGCCAGCAGGCCGGGGGGGAGCTCCTACAATGAGCAGTTCTTC
>many|NA|TRBJ2-7|TRBV11-2
CASSTGTPKHDEQYF
TGTGCCAGCAGCACCGGGACTCCTAAACATGACGAGCAGTACTTC
>few|NA|TRBJ2-7|TRBV29-1
CSVKLGGLELREQYF
TGCAGCGTTAAACTGGGGGGACTGGAGCTAAGAGAGCAGTACTTC
>many|NA|TRBJ2-7|TRBV11-2
CASSLSVGYEQYF
TGTGCCAGCAGCCTCTCGGTAGGTTACGAGCAGTACTTC
>many|NA|TRBJ2-7|TRBV19
CASSPDRYEQYF
TGTGCCAGTAGCCCCGACCGCTACGAGCAGTACTTC
>many|NA|TRBJ2-7|TRBV14
CASSQGGNPYEQYF
TGTGCCAGCAGCCAAGGGGGGAACCCCTACGAGCAGTACTTC
>many|NA|TRBJ1-5|TRBV6-2/TRBV6-3
CASSPFGNQPQHF
TGTGCCAGCAGCCCTTTTGGAAATCAGCCCCAGCATTTT
>few|NA|TRBJ2-7|TRBV7-2
CASSLDGGPNEQYF
TGTGCCAGCAGCTTAGATGGGGGGCCGAACGAGCAGTACTTC
>many|NA|TRBJ2-5|TRBV12-3/TRBV12-4
CASRSTETQYF
TGTGCCAGCAGATCAACGGAGACCCAGTACTTC
>many|NA|TRBJ1-1|TRBV5-1
CASSPDPGTYGLTEAFF
TGCGCCAGCAGCCCGGACCCCGGGACATATGGACTCACTGAAGCTTTCTTT
>many|TRBD1|TRBJ1-1|TRBV3-1
CASNDRGRGTEAFF
TGTGCCAGCAACGACAGGGGGCGAGGGACTGAAGCTTTCTTT
>NA|TRBD1|TRBJ2-5|TRBV24-1
CATSGTGQETQYF
TGTGCCACCAGTGGGACAGGTCAAGAGACCCAGTACTTC
>NA|NA|TRBJ2-3|TRBV29-1
CSVGPYPHTQYF
TGCAGCGTCGGGCCTTACCCCCATACGCAGTATTTT
>NA|TRBD1|TRBJ2-5|TRBV12-3/TRBV12-4
CASSAHRGETQYF
TGTGCCAGCAGTGCTCACAGGGGTGAGACCCAGTACTTC
>NA|NA|TRBJ2-3|TRBV12-2
CASRQRLPADTQYF
TGTGCAAGTCGCCAACGACTCCCGGCAGATACGCAGTATTTT
>few|NA|TRBJ1-5|TRBV6-1
CASSETGMSNQPQHF
TGTGCCAGCAGTGAAACGGGCATGAGCAATCAGCCCCAGCATTTT
>NA|NA|TRBJ1-2|TRBV11-2
CASSLKGYGYTF
TGTGCCAGCAGCTTGAAGGGGTATGGCTACACCTTC
>many|NA|TRBJ2-7|TRBV20-1
CSARGPSPGPTYEQYF
TGCAGTGCTAGAGGCCCCTCACCGGGACCAACATACGAGCAGTACTTC
>many|NA|TRBJ1-4|TRBV5-5
CASSIGGPLEKLFF
TGTGCCAGCAGCATCGGGGGGCCCCTTGAAAAACTGTTTTTT
>NA|NA|TRBJ2-3|TRBV24-1
CATSGRGDTDTQYF
TGTGCCACCAGTGGAAGGGGGGACACAGATACGCAGTATTTT
>many|NA|TRBJ1-2|TRBV6-5
CASSYSTGSNYGYTF
TGTGCCAGCAGTTACTCCACGGGCAGTAACTATGGCTACACCTTC
>many|NA|TRBJ2-2|TRBV3-1
CASSEGAFSGELFF
TGTGCCAGCAGCGAGGGCGCCTTCTCCGGGGAGCTGTTTTTT
>NA|NA|TRBJ2-2|TRBV20-1
CSARSEVPTGELFF
TGCAGTGCTAGATCAGAGGTTCCCACCGGGGAGCTGTTTTTT
>NA|NA|TRBJ2-1|TRBV27
CASSGPGLPFNEQFF
TGTGCCAGCAGTGGACCGGGACTTCCTTTCAATGAGCAGTTCTTC
>many|TRBD2|TRBJ2-2|TRBV30
CAWSVGGSYTGELFF
TGTGCCTGGAGTGTCGGGGGGTCGTACACCGGGGAGCTGTTTTTT
>many|TRBD1|TRBJ1-4|TRBV12-5
CASGPSGTGNEKLFF
TGTGCTAGTGGCCCTAGTGGGACAGGGAATGAAAAACTGTTTTTT
>many|NA|TRBJ2-2|TRBV11-2
CASSLRNTGGGKTGELFF
TGTGCCAGCAGCTTAAGAAATACTGGAGGGGGCAAAACCGGGGAGCTGTTTTTT
>NA|TRBD1|TRBJ1-1|TRBV12-3/TRBV12-4
CASSLGAGGTEAFF
TGTGCCAGCAGTTTAGGGGCAGGGGGGACTGAAGCTTTCTTT
>many|TRBD1|TRBJ1-1|TRBV5-1
CASSLASGGTEAFF
TGCGCCAGCAGCTTGGCTTCAGGGGGCACTGAAGCTTTCTTT
>many|NA|TRBJ1-3|TRBV5-1
CASSLDGAAGNTIYF
TGCGCCAGCAGCTTGGACGGGGCAGCTGGAAACACCATATATTTT
>many|NA|TRBJ2-7|TRBV20-1
CSANGKGVSYEQYF
TGCAGTGCTAATGGGAAGGGAGTCTCCTACGAGCAGTACTTC
>many|NA|TRBJ1-2|TRBV5-4
CASSLGLNYGYTF
TGTGCCAGCAGCTTGGGGCTGAACTATGGCTACACCTTC
>few|NA|TRBJ2-3|TRBV12-3/TRBV12-4
CASSPLPRYTQYF
TGTGCCAGCAGTCCCCTACCGAGATATACGCAGTATTTT
>few|NA|TRBJ2-4|TRBV10-3
CAISGEGTGAQNIQYF
TGTGCCATCAGTGGGGAGGGGACAGGTGCCCAAAACATTCAGTACTTC
>many|NA|TRBJ2-1|TRBV14
CASSQAPVGREQFF
TGTGCCAGCAGCCAAGCCCCCGTGGGGCGTGAGCAGTTCTTC
>few|NA|TRBJ2-7|TRBV10-3
CAIRGGYGQESSYEQYF
TGTGCCATCAGGGGGGGGTACGGACAGGAGTCGTCCTACGAGCAGTACTTC
>many|TRBD1|TRBJ2-1|TRBV7-2
CASSLRGTGAYEQFF
TGTGCCAGCAGCTTAAGGGGGACAGGGGCATATGAGCAGTTCTTC
>many|NA|TRBJ2-3|TRBV11-2
CASSLDLTDTQYF
TGTGCCAGCAGCTTAGATCTCACGGATACGCAGTATTTT
>NA|NA|TRBJ2-7|TRBV12-3/TRBV12-4
CASSTTGRHYEQYF
TGTGCCAGCAGTACAACGGGACGGCACTACGAGCAGTACTTC
>many|NA|TRBJ2-7|TRBV20-1
CSATGQDGYEQYF
TGCAGTGCCACGGGTCAGGACGGGTACGAGCAGTACTTC
>many|NA|TRBJ2-6|TRBV28
CASSPGDPGANVLTF
TGTGCCAGCAGTCCAGGGGACCCTGGGGCCAACGTCCTGACTTTC
>many|NA|TRBJ2-7|TRBV11-2
CASSFTGSAGYEQYF
TGTGCCAGCAGCTTTACAGGCTCCGCTGGATACGAGCAGTACTTC
>many|NA|TRBJ2-1|TRBV2
CASSPRSSYNEQFF
TGTGCCAGCAGCCCCAGGTCCTCCTACAATGAGCAGTTCTTC
>many|TRBD1|TRBJ1-2|TRBV7-2
CASSFGTGDGGYTF
TGTGCCAGCAGCTTCGGGACAGGGGATGGTGGCTACACCTTC